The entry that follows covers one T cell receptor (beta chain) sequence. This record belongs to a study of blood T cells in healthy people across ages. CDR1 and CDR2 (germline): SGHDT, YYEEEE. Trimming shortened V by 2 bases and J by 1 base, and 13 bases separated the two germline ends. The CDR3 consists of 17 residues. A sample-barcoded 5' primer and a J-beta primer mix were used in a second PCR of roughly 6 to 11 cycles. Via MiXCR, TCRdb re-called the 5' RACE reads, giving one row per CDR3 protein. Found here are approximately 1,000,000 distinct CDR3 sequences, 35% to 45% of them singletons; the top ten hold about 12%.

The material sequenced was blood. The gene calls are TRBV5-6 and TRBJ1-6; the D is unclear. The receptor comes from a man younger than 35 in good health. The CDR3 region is CASSFRQGQSYNSPLHF. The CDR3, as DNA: TGTGCCAGCAGCTTCCGACAAGGGCAGTCCTATAATTCACCCCTCCACTTT.